Shown below are 12 T cell receptor beta chains from a single sample sequenced in a study of blood T cell repertoires in COVID-19. Sequencing was performed with immunoSEQ multiplex PCR; in TCRdb, only in-frame clones are kept and a portion is missing. The sample has more than 350,000 clones, 80% to 90% seen once. Input material: PBMCs or T cells enriched from blood (not recorded which). These receptors all come from a man between 18 and 29 years old who had recovered from COVID-19.

The genes are TRBV9 and TRBJ2-5, with TRBD1 identical over 9 bases. CDR1 is SGDLS and CDR2 is YYNGEE in the germline V gene. Germline trimming cut 5 bases from V and 5 bases from J; bases unmatched to any gene: 10. This CDR3 contains 15 residues. The CDR3 spells CASSPDTGQGETQYF. CDR3 in DNA: TGTGCCAGCAGTCCAGATACGGGACAGGGCGAGACCCAGTACTTC. Complete variable domain (other parts from reference TRBV9 and TRBJ2-5): DSGVTQTPKHLITATGQRVTLRCSPRSGDLSVYWYQQSLDQGLQFLIQYYNGEERAKGNILERFSAQQFPDLHSELNLSSLELGDSALYFCASSPDTGQGETQYFGPGTRLLVL.

The chain is built from TRBV21-1 and TRBJ1-3; TRBD1 is the table's D call, not checked against the DNA. TRBV21-1 is flagged as a pseudogene. There are 22 residues in the CDR3. This CDR3 reads CASSKDVGLGQGRFYSGNTIYF. DNA of the CDR3: TGTGCCAGCAGCAAAGATGTAGGTCTAGGGCAGGGCCGATTTTATTCTGGAAACACCATATATTTT.

This clone was observed once. V and J are TRBV10-3 and TRBJ2-3, with TRBD2 matching over 12 bases. J gave up 6 bases and V 4 bases, and 5 bases lay outside the gene matches. The CDR3 contains 15 residues. Germline loops: CDR1 ENHRY, CDR2 SYGVKD. The CDR3 DNA sequence: TGTGCCATCAGTGTACTAGCGGGGGGCCAGGATACGCAGTATTTT. Its protein is CAISVLAGGQDTQYF.

The rearrangement links TRBV5-1 to TRBJ2-7, with a possible D match to TRBD2 (6 bases). CDR3 size: 15 residues. In germline, CDR1 is SGHRS, CDR2 YFSETQ. The V end lost 5 bases, the J end lost 4 bases, and 19 bases lay between the germline ends. In nucleotides, the CDR3 is TGCGCCAGCAGTCGGACGCGGGACGGGCTATACGAGCAGTACTTC. This translates into CASSRTRDGLYEQYF.

The chain couples TRBV28 to TRBJ2-2; 7 nucleotides line up with TRBD1. V trimming: 6 bases; J trimming: 6 bases; junction bases outside the gene matches: 13. Per the germline V gene, CDR1 is MDHEN and CDR2 is SYDVKM. The CDR3 consists of 16 residues. CDR3 protein: CASRIPGTVKSGELFF. The CDR3 DNA sequence: TGTGCCAGCAGAATCCCCGGGACAGTTAAATCCGGGGAGCTGTTTTTT.

The J gene is TRBJ1-2, the V gene TRBV3-1 (or the pseudogene TRBV3-2), with TRBD1 identical over 7 bases. Germline CDR1 is LGHDT and CDR2 is YNNKEL (reference sequence). The V and J ends lost 0 bases and 2 bases, in that order; junction bases with no gene match: 6. CDR3 length: 16 residues. The CDR3 DNA reads as TGTGCCAGCAGCCAAGATCTAGACAGGGCAAACTATGGCTACACCTTC. This translates into CASSQDLDRANYGYTF.

V gene TRBV7-3 combines with J gene TRBJ2-1, with D possibly TRBD1 on 6 matching bases. CDR1 is SGHTA, CDR2 FQGTGA, per germline. Trimming removed 2 bases from V and 7 bases from J, with 15 bases in between. This CDR3 has 15 residues. As DNA, the CDR3 is TGTGCCAGCAGCTTACAGGGGTTGGATTGGAATGAGCAGTTCTTC. Protein sequence: CASSLQGLDWNEQFF.

The chain couples TRBV2 to TRBJ2-3, with 9 positions matching TRBD2. V gave up 2 bases and J gave up 1 base; unmatched junction bases: 4. In germline, CDR1 is SNHLY, CDR2 FYNNEI. This CDR3 has 16 amino acids. CDR3 sequence (DNA): TGTGCCAGCAGTGAACGGCGGGGGGGCCGCACAGATACGCAGTATTTT. It is translated as CASSERRGGRTDTQYF.

This chain links TRBV18 with TRBJ1-5, with D uncertain. Germline values: CDR1 KGHSH, CDR2 LQKENI. Trimming left V 2 bases short and J 3 bases short, with 8 bases between. The CDR3 length is 14 residues. The CDR3 loop reads CASSPTGNNQPQHF. In DNA form, the CDR3 reads TGTGCCAGCTCACCAACGGGTAACAATCAGCCCCAGCATTTT.

The chain combines TRBV10-3 with TRBJ1-6; D uncertain. The V gene's germline CDR1 is ENHRY and CDR2 SYGVKD. Between the trimmed V and J ends, which lost 6 bases and 5 bases, there was a span of 8 bases. The CDR3 is 13 residues long. CDR3 amino acids: CAIRRADNSPLHF. The DNA for the CDR3 is TGTGCCATCAGGAGGGCAGATAATTCACCCCTCCACTTT.

J is TRBJ1-2 and V is TRBV4-1; 10 nucleotides agree with TRBD1. V gave up 1 base and J gave up 4 bases; unmatched junction bases: 9. The CDR3 covers 17 residues. Germline values: CDR1 MGHRA, CDR2 YSYEKL. CDR3 in DNA: TGCGCCAGCAGCCAAGGTAGACAGGGGGCCTTTTTCTATGGCTACACCTTC. Its translation is CASSQGRQGAFFYGYTF.

The rearrangement uses TRBV7-2 and TRBJ2-1, with D possibly being TRBD2 (6 bases). Trimming stripped 3 bases from V and 15 bases from J, with 18 bases between. Germline loops: CDR1 SGHTA, CDR2 FQGNSA. The CDR3 sequence is 13 residues long. The CDR3 here is CASSFRDSTPLFF. In DNA form, the CDR3 reads TGTGCCAGCAGCTTCCGGGACTCCACGCCCCTGTTCTTC.